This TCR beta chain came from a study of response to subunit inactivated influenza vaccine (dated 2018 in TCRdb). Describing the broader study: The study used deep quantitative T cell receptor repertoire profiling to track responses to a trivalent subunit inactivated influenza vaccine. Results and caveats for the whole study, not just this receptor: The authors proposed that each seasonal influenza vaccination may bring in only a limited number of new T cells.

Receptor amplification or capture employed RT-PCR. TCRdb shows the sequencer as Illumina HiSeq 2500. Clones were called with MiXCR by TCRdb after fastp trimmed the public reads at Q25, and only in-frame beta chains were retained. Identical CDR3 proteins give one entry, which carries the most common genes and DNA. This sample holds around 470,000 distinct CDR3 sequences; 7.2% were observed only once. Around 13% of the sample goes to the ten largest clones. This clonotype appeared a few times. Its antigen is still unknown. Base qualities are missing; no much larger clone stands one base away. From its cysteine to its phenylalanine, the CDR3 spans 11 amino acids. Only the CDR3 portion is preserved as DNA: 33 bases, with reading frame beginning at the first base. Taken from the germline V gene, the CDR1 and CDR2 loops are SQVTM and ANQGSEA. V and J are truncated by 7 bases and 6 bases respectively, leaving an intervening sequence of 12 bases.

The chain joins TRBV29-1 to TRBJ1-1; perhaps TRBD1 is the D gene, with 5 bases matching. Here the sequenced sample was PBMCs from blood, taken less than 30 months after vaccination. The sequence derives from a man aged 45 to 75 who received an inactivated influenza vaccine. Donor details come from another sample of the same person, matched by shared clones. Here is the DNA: TGCAGCGACGGGGGGATATCTGAAGCTTTCTTT. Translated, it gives CSDGGISEAFF.